Following are 26 T cell receptor beta chains from one sample sequenced in a study of cytomegalovirus exposure and HLA in healthy donors. The PCR contained 60 Vbeta and 13 Jbeta primers. Data came from immunoSEQ multiplex PCR; TCRdb stores just in-frame clones and leaves some out. Of 100,000 to 150,000 clones in the sample, 70% to 80% are singletons; the top ten hold about 3%. The sequenced material came from PBMCs. The receptors were gathered from a woman aged 55-69 years in good health and CMV-seropositive.

The V and J genes are TRBV5-1 and TRBJ2-5; 7 nucleotides align to TRBD1. CDR1 and CDR2 from the germline V gene are SGHRS and YFSETQ. The CDR3 consists of 14 residues. The ends lost 3 bases at V and 2 bases at J; junction bases unmatched: 4. Written as DNA, the CDR3 is TGCGCCAGCAGCTCCGGACAGGCTCAAGAGACCCAGTACTTC. It specifies CASSSGQAQETQYF.

The chain carries TRBV2 and TRBJ1-5; the D is unclear. Germline V gene data show CDR1 as SNHLY and CDR2 as FYNNEI. V lost 7 bases and J 4 bases, leaving 11 bases between the germline ends. There are 13 residues in the CDR3. CDR3 DNA sequence: TGTGCCAGCAACGGAGGCATGAATCAGCCCCAGCATTTT. Its translation is CASNGGMNQPQHF.

The chain uses TRBV21-1 and TRBJ1-1; the table's D call TRBD1 went unverified against the DNA. TRBV21-1 is annotated as a pseudogene. CDR3 length: 15 amino acids. The CDR3 sequence is CASSKGGQALPEAFF. The CDR3 DNA is TGTGCCAGCAGCAAAGGGGGACAGGCTCTCCCTGAAGCTTTCTTT.

V gene TRBV6-6 combines with J gene TRBJ2-2; D is uncertain. The germline CDR1 and CDR2 sequences are MNHNY and SVGAGI (reference sequence). Trimming pared 6 bases from V and 0 bases from J, leaving 5 bases between. CDR3 size: 13 residues. The CDR3 reads CASSSANTGELFF. As DNA, the CDR3 is TGTGCCAGCAGCAGCGCGAACACCGGGGAGCTGTTTTTT.

The chain combines TRBV19 with TRBJ2-2, with 8 bases that match TRBD1. The V gene's germline CDR1 is LNHDA and CDR2 SQIVND (reference sequence). The length of the CDR3 is 16 residues. With 7 bases clipped from V and 0 bases from J, the junction kept 7 bases outside the gene matches. The CDR3 loop is CASKTGAFANTGELFF. CDR3 DNA sequence: TGTGCCAGTAAGACAGGGGCGTTCGCGAACACCGGGGAGCTGTTTTTT.

This clone is a singleton in its sample. This specimen includes other DNA sequences encoding the same CDR3. The chain couples TRBV6-5 to TRBJ2-5, with TRBD2 matching 7 bases. The DNA matches TRBJ2-7 better at its end, which makes the J call doubtful. The V gene's germline CDR1 is MNHEY and CDR2 SVGAGI. The CDR3 covers 14 residues. The CDR3 loop is CASSYGRGSYEQYF. The CDR3 bases are TGTGCCAGCAGTTACGGGAGGGGTTCCTACGAGCAGTACTTC.

The genes are TRBV23-1 and TRBJ2-3; possible D gene TRBD1, 5 bases. TRBV23-1 is an ORF, and what it does is uncertain. The length of the CDR3 is 14 residues. V was pared by 3 bases and J by 6 bases, with 13 bases between. The CDR3 nucleotides read TGCGCCAGCAGTCAGGCAGGGAAGTCGGATACGCAGTATTTT. Its translation is CASSQAGKSDTQYF.

The rearrangement uses TRBV4-2 and TRBJ1-1, with 7 bases lining up with TRBD1. Unmatched junction bases numbered 6, after V lost 5 bases and J lost 0 bases. This CDR3 comprises 15 residues. The germline gives CDR1 LGHNA, CDR2 YNFKEQ. CDR3 DNA: TGTGCCAGCAGCTTAACAGGGGACATGAACACTGAAGCTTTCTTT. Protein sequence: CASSLTGDMNTEAFF.

The chain uses TRBV5-1 and TRBJ2-3; D perhaps matches TRBD1 (5 bases). The germline V and J ends were trimmed by 4 bases and 0 bases, with 9 bases remaining between them. The CDR3 extends over 14 amino acids. Germline CDR1 SGHRS, CDR2 YFSETQ. CDR3: CASSNGQSTDTQYF. The CDR3 nucleotides are TGCGCCAGCAGCAACGGACAAAGCACAGATACGCAGTATTTT.

The CDR3 reads CATAGGDEQFF. The CDR3 bases are TGTGCCACGGCAGGGGGCGATGAGCAGTTCTTC. V gene TRBV27 combines with J gene TRBJ2-1, with 8 bases identical to TRBD1. V shed 10 bases, J shed 8 bases, and the junction held 4 bases outside the gene matches. This CDR3 is 11 amino acids long. CDR1 and CDR2 (germline): MNHEY, SMNVEV (reference sequence).

The V call is TRBV5-1, the J call TRBJ2-6; 10 bases agree with TRBD2. The CDR3 is 18 residues long. V shed 0 bases, J shed 1 base, and the junction held 4 bases outside the gene matches. Germline CDR1 is SGHRS and CDR2 is YFSETQ. The CDR3 is CASSLGPSGGSGANVLTF. CDR3 in DNA: TGCGCCAGCAGCTTGGGACCTAGCGGGGGATCTGGGGCCAACGTCCTGACTTTC.

The chain combines TRBV15 with TRBJ2-7; 9 nucleotides align to TRBD1. The trim removed 7 bases at V and 6 bases at J, leaving 13 bases unmatched. The germline V gene has CDR1 LNHNV and CDR2 YYDKDF (reference sequence). The CDR3 sequence is 15 residues long. In DNA form, the CDR3 reads TGTGCCACCAAGTTGATGGGACAGGGAGTACGCGAGCAGTACTTC. It specifies CATKLMGQGVREQYF.

This clone appeared a few times. The gene calls are TRBV19 and TRBJ2-7, with TRBD2 matching 7 bases. Germline lookup yields CDR1 LNHDA and CDR2 SQIVND (reference sequence). This CDR3 has 15 amino acids. The junction had 7 bases not matched to a gene; V was cut back by 0 bases and J by 5 bases. CDR3 sequence reads: CASSIEGGTGNEQYF. The CDR3 nucleotides are TGTGCCAGTAGTATAGAGGGAGGGACTGGGAACGAGCAGTACTTC.

The chain combines TRBV7-9 with TRBJ2-3; TRBD1 agrees at 10 bases. Germline values: CDR1 SEHNR, CDR2 FQNEAQ (reference sequence). The CDR3 is made up of 17 amino acids. After removal of 4 bases from V and 3 bases from J, the junction contained 10 bases not matched to a gene. The CDR3 coding sequence is TGTGCCAGCAGCTCTGCAACCGGGACAGGGGCTACAGATACGCAGTATTTT. It translates to CASSSATGTGATDTQYF.

The chain recombines TRBV11-2 with TRBJ2-7; 7 bases are a match to TRBD1. Germline lookup yields CDR1 SGHAT and CDR2 FQNNGV. The CDR3 consists of 15 residues. Trimming cost V 4 bases and J 4 bases; bases outside gene matches: 10. CDR3 protein: CASSSGQVARYEQYF. The CDR3 region has the DNA TGTGCCAGCAGCTCCGGACAGGTCGCACGATACGAGCAGTACTTC.

The chain joins TRBV6-5 to TRBJ1-1; no reliable D call. Looked up from germline, CDR1 is MNHEY and CDR2 is SVGAGI. With 2 bases removed from V and 1 base from J, the gap between germline ends came to 5 bases. This CDR3 comprises 13 residues. The CDR3 is CASSYGGNTEAFF. For the CDR3, the DNA is TGTGCCAGCAGTTACGGAGGGAACACTGAAGCTTTCTTT.

This clone has a handful of counts. The CDR3 here is CASSRDRVQPLHF. Written as DNA, the CDR3 is TGTGCCAGTAGCCGAGACAGGGTGCAACCCCTCCACTTT. The V call is TRBV19, the J call TRBJ1-6; TRBD1 aligns across 7 bases. The CDR3 has 13 residues. The ends lost 6 bases at V and 12 bases at J; junction bases unmatched: 8. CDR1 is LNHDA, CDR2 SQIVND, per germline (reference sequence).

The V gene is TRBV28, the J gene TRBJ2-3; weak D call: TRBD1 (5 bases). In germline, CDR1 is MDHEN, CDR2 SYDVKM. V lost 2 bases, J lost 2 bases, and 8 bases lay in between. The CDR3 contains 14 residues. The CDR3 loop is CASSLDRNTDTQYF. CDR3 nucleotide sequence: TGTGCCAGCAGTTTAGACAGAAACACAGATACGCAGTATTTT.

This clone came up a few times. The CDR3 loop is CASSLETSGHNEQFF. CDR3 bases: TGTGCCAGCAGCTTGGAGACGTCAGGGCACAATGAGCAGTTCTTC. The V gene is TRBV5-6, the J gene TRBJ2-1; D is possibly TRBD1 (5 bases). CDR1 SGHDT and CDR2 YYEEEE come from the germline V gene. CDR3 length: 15 residues. The germline V and J ends were trimmed by 0 bases and 5 bases, with 12 bases remaining between them.

This chain connects TRBV7-2 to TRBJ2-7; TRBD2 aligns across 8 bases. V lost 1 base, J lost 1 base, and 6 bases stayed unmatched. Germline V gene data show CDR1 as SGHTA and CDR2 as FQGNSA. The CDR3 extends over 16 amino acids. CDR3: CASSLGLAGRSYEQYF. The CDR3 DNA is TGTGCCAGCAGCTTAGGGTTAGCGGGGAGATCCTACGAGCAGTACTTC.

V gene TRBV14 combines with J gene TRBJ2-1, with 7 bases identical to TRBD2. Trimming at V came to 0 bases and at J to 0 bases, leaving 14 bases not matched to a gene. Germline CDR1 SGHDN, CDR2 FVKESK. The CDR3 runs to 20 residues. CDR3 loop: CASSQDSRLASPSSYNEQFF. Here the CDR3 DNA reads TGTGCCAGCAGCCAAGATAGTCGACTAGCCTCCCCAAGCTCCTACAATGAGCAGTTCTTC.

The rearrangement uses TRBV27 and TRBJ2-7; 9 bases are shared with TRBD1. The germline gives CDR1 MNHEY, CDR2 SMNVEV (reference sequence). The CDR3 sequence is 16 residues long. The ends lost 4 bases at V and 2 bases at J; junction bases unmatched: 9. CDR3 DNA sequence: TGTGCCAGCAGTTCCTGGACAGGGGCCGGTACCTACGAGCAGTACTTC. Amino acids: CASSSWTGAGTYEQYF.

The chain has TRBV11-3 and TRBJ2-5; the match to TRBD2 covers 11 bases. V trimming: 5 bases; J trimming: 2 bases; junction bases outside the gene matches: 1. This CDR3 spans 14 amino acids. Looked up from germline, CDR1 is SGHNT and CDR2 is YENEEA. The CDR3 region has the DNA TGTGCCAGCAGCACTAGCGGGGGACAAGAGACCCAGTACTTC. Translated: CASSTSGGQETQYF.

The chain recombines TRBV29-1 with TRBJ1-4; TRBD1 agrees at 9 bases. The CDR3 loop spans 15 amino acids. CDR1 and CDR2 (germline): SQVTM, ANQGSEA. With V trimmed by 5 bases and J by 3 bases, 7 bases remained unmatched. As DNA, the CDR3 is TGCAGCGTTACGGGACAGGGTAATTCTAATGAAAAACTGTTTTTT. Encoded protein: CSVTGQGNSNEKLFF.

This chain uses TRBV27 with TRBJ2-7, with no clear D. V shed 0 bases and J shed 6 bases, with 9 bases lying between them. This CDR3 has 13 residues. Germline lookup yields CDR1 MNHEY and CDR2 SMNVEV (reference sequence). The CDR3, as DNA: TGTGCCAGCAGTTTATCATCGGGTTTCGAGCAGTACTTC. Protein sequence: CASSLSSGFEQYF.

The chain recombines TRBV6-6 with TRBJ2-5, with 7 nucleotides matching TRBD1. Germline CDR1 is MNHNY and CDR2 is SVGAGI (reference sequence). There are 14 residues in the CDR3. V dropped 9 bases and J dropped 4; count of bases not matched to a gene: 11. The CDR3 DNA reads TGTGCCAGTAAGTTCCGGGACAGAGGAGAGACCCAGTACTTC. It is translated as CASKFRDRGETQYF.